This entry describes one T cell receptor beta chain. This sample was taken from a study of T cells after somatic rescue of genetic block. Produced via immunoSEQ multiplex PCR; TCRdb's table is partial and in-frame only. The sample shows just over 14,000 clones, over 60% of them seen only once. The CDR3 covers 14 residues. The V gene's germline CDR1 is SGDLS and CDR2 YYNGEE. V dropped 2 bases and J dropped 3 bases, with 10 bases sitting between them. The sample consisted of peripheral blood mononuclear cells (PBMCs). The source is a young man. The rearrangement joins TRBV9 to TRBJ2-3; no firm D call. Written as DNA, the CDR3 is TGTGCCAGCAGCGTTGGAGCGAGAACAGATACGCAGTATTTT. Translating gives CASSVGARTDTQYF.